This T cell receptor beta chain came from a study of shared T cell receptors in the human thymus. A word on this clone: One junction end disagrees with the germline gene, perhaps due to a read error.

The method was immunoSEQ multiplex PCR; TCRdb's version includes in-frame clones alone and lacks a portion of them. Found here are some 660,000 clones, about 89% of them singletons; the top ten hold just under 0.0095%. This CDR3 is 12 amino acids long. Germline V gene sequence: CDR1 SGHNT, CDR2 YYREEE (reference sequence). The sample was also reused in another study, on human thymus T cells.

The chain links TRBV5-4 to TRBJ2-7; 10 bases fit TRBD2. This sequence was found in a boy younger than two with a congenital heart defect. The specimen was thymocytes. The CDR3 region is CASSPAAGLASF. CDR3 DNA: TGTGCCAGCAGCCCGGCTGCGGGACTAGCGAGTTTC.